This T cell receptor (beta chain) stems from a study of OX40 agonist ivuxolimab in advanced cancers. Study conclusions and caveats: Specificity for antigen went undetermined in the expanded peripheral T cells.

On this clone itself: Its target is unknown.

Here immunoSEQ multiplex PCR was the method, and the copy in TCRdb shows in-frame clones only, minus some. The sample lists tens of thousands of clones, approximately 84% occurring once. V was pared by 4 bases and J by 5 bases, with 14 bases between. This CDR3 spans 14 amino acids. CDR1 and CDR2 from the germline V gene are SEHNR and FQNEAQ (reference sequence). The receptor was derived from an adult with an advanced solid tumor such as melanoma, head and neck, liver or kidney cancer. This specimen consisted of CD4+ or CD8+ T cells sorted from blood, obtained in a trial of the OX40 agonist ivuxolimab. This chain joins TRBV7-9 and TRBJ2-5; possible D gene TRBD1, 5 bases. The CDR3 DNA follows: TGTGCCAGCAGCTCCCTGACAGTTGGGGAGACCCAGTACTTC. It is translated as CASSSLTVGETQYF. Based on the CDR3 plus reference TRBV7-9 and TRBJ2-5, the full variable domain is DTGVSQNPRHKITKRGQNVTFRCDPISEHNRLYWYRQTLGQGPEFLTYFQNEAQLEKSRLLSDRFSAERPKGSFSTLEIQRTEQGDSAMYLCASSSLTVGETQYFGPGTRLLVL.